Listed below are T cell receptor beta chains from one sample, sequenced in a study of T-cell reconstitution after alpha-beta-depleted transplantation in children. MiXCR, run by TCRdb on the PCR reads, gives a single entry per CDR3 protein. This sample has 670,000 or so distinct CDR3 sequences, with about 12% found just once. The sample here was PBMCs, taken before TCRalphabeta/CD19-depleted stem cell transplant. All receptors derive from a girl aged 2-9 years with congenital amegakaryocytic thrombocytopenia, due to receive a stem cell transplant. Each CDR3 is given with its conserved first and last residue. The D gene is left open where the match is weak. Not all rows give a size; the values are once, few, many and, for expanded clones, a class.

d_gene: .; abundance: .; len: 13; v_gene: TRBV12-3/TRBV12-4; j_gene: TRBJ1-5; CDR3aa: CASRQNGNQPQHF; CDR3nt: TGTGCCAGCAGACAAAATGGTAATCAGCCCCAGCATTTT
d_gene: TRBD2; abundance: .; len: 16; v_gene: TRBV20-1; j_gene: TRBJ2-1; CDR3aa: CSVPGGASGGYNEQFF; CDR3nt: TGCAGTGTCCCCGGGGGGGCTAGCGGGGGATACAATGAGCAGTTCTTC
d_gene: TRBD2; abundance: few; len: 16; v_gene: TRBV12-3/TRBV12-4; j_gene: TRBJ2-5; CDR3aa: CASSEGTSGQRETQYF; CDR3nt: TGTGCCAGCAGTGAAGGGACTAGCGGGCAACGAGAGACCCAGTACTTC
d_gene: .; abundance: many; len: 13; v_gene: TRBV5-1; j_gene: TRBJ1-3; CDR3aa: CASSLGGGNTIYF; CDR3nt: TGCGCCAGCAGCTTAGGTGGAGGAAACACCATATATTTT
d_gene: .; abundance: .; len: 14; v_gene: TRBV7-9; j_gene: TRBJ2-5; CDR3aa: CASGSAGGKETQYF; CDR3nt: TGTGCCAGCGGATCAGCAGGGGGGAAAGAGACCCAGTACTTC
d_gene: .; abundance: many; len: 13; v_gene: TRBV20-1; j_gene: TRBJ1-2; CDR3aa: CSARSPGGDGYTF; CDR3nt: TGCAGTGCTAGGTCACCTGGAGGGGATGGCTACACCTTC
d_gene: .; abundance: .; len: 14; v_gene: TRBV7-2; j_gene: TRBJ2-1; CDR3aa: CASSGQGHLNEQFF; CDR3nt: TGTGCCAGCAGCGGGCAGGGCCATCTCAATGAGCAGTTCTTC
d_gene: TRBD1; abundance: .; len: 20; v_gene: TRBV5-1; j_gene: TRBJ2-1; CDR3aa: CASSLRPGYRGPVSYNEQFF; CDR3nt: TGCGCCAGCAGCTTGCGCCCAGGTTACAGGGGGCCGGTCTCCTACAATGAGCAGTTCTTC
d_gene: .; abundance: few; len: 14; v_gene: TRBV29-1; j_gene: TRBJ2-7; CDR3aa: CSVIDSVNVYEQYF; CDR3nt: TGCAGCGTCATAGACTCTGTCAACGTATACGAGCAGTACTTC
d_gene: TRBD1; abundance: .; len: 13; v_gene: TRBV20-1; j_gene: TRBJ2-5; CDR3aa: CSAWRQGAETQYF; CDR3nt: TGCAGTGCTTGGCGACAGGGGGCGGAGACCCAGTACTTC
d_gene: .; abundance: few; len: 13; v_gene: TRBV20-1; j_gene: TRBJ2-3; CDR3aa: CSARWGRKDTQYF; CDR3nt: TGCAGTGCCAGGTGGGGTAGAAAGGATACGCAGTATTTT
d_gene: TRBD1; abundance: .; len: 16; v_gene: TRBV7-2; j_gene: TRBJ1-1; CDR3aa: CASSLQGAAMNTEAFF; CDR3nt: TGTGCCAGCAGCTTACAGGGGGCGGCCATGAACACTGAAGCTTTCTTT
d_gene: TRBD2; abundance: few; len: 15; v_gene: TRBV20-1; j_gene: TRBJ2-4; CDR3aa: CSACRTSALQNIQYF; CDR3nt: TGCAGTGCTTGCCGGACTAGCGCACTGCAAAACATTCAGTACTTC
d_gene: TRBD2; abundance: many; len: 17; v_gene: TRBV9; j_gene: TRBJ2-1; CDR3aa: CASSGPSSGSGLNEQFF; CDR3nt: TGTGCCAGCAGCGGTCCCTCTAGCGGGAGTGGGCTTAATGAGCAGTTCTTC
d_gene: TRBD1; abundance: many; len: 14; v_gene: TRBV25-1; j_gene: TRBJ1-2; CDR3aa: CASSAQGEDYGYTF; CDR3nt: TGTGCCAGCAGTGCTCAGGGGGAAGACTATGGCTACACCTTC
d_gene: TRBD2; abundance: many; len: 13; v_gene: TRBV20-1; j_gene: TRBJ2-7; CDR3aa: CSASLADYYEQYF; CDR3nt: TGCAGTGCGAGTCTAGCGGACTACTACGAGCAGTACTTC
d_gene: TRBD2; abundance: few; len: 17; v_gene: TRBV5-1; j_gene: TRBJ2-3; CDR3aa: CASSPPSRSGSPDTQYF; CDR3nt: TGCGCCAGCAGCCCCCCCTCTCGAAGCGGGAGCCCAGATACGCAGTATTTT
d_gene: .; abundance: .; len: 16; v_gene: TRBV4-1; j_gene: TRBJ2-5; CDR3aa: CASGQEKLGAGETQYF; CDR3nt: TGCGCCAGCGGCCAAGAGAAACTAGGAGCGGGAGAGACCCAGTACTTC
d_gene: TRBD2; abundance: many; len: 15; v_gene: TRBV27; j_gene: TRBJ2-3; CDR3aa: CASSPSGMGTDTQYF; CDR3nt: TGTGCCAGCAGTCCGAGCGGGATGGGGACAGATACGCAGTATTTT
d_gene: TRBD2; abundance: few; len: 18; v_gene: TRBV12-3/TRBV12-4; j_gene: TRBJ2-1; CDR3aa: CASSSPSEVGLAVNEQFF; CDR3nt: TGTGCCAGCAGCTCGCCCTCCGAAGTCGGACTAGCGGTCAATGAGCAGTTCTTC
d_gene: TRBD1; abundance: few; len: 13; v_gene: TRBV20-1; j_gene: TRBJ2-7; CDR3aa: CSARLLTGDEQYF; CDR3nt: TGCAGTGCTAGACTGTTAACAGGGGACGAGCAGTACTTC
d_gene: TRBD1; abundance: many; len: 13; v_gene: TRBV10-3; j_gene: TRBJ2-7; CDR3aa: CAIDRGNGYEQYF; CDR3nt: TGTGCCATCGACAGGGGTAATGGGTACGAGCAGTACTTC
d_gene: TRBD1; abundance: many; len: 17; v_gene: TRBV5-1; j_gene: TRBJ2-3; CDR3aa: CASSRASTGEGTDTQYF; CDR3nt: TGCGCCAGCAGCAGGGCCTCGACAGGGGAAGGCACAGATACGCAGTATTTT
d_gene: .; abundance: many; len: 15; v_gene: TRBV5-1; j_gene: TRBJ2-3; CDR3aa: CASSLEVPRTDTQYF; CDR3nt: TGCGCCAGCAGCTTGGAAGTCCCCCGAACAGATACGCAGTATTTT
d_gene: .; abundance: many; len: 13; v_gene: TRBV6-1; j_gene: TRBJ2-1; CDR3aa: CASRAGGTLEQFF; CDR3nt: TGTGCCAGCAGGGCCGGCGGGACTTTGGAGCAGTTCTTC
d_gene: TRBD2; abundance: once; len: 17; v_gene: TRBV25-1; j_gene: TRBJ2-7; CDR3aa: CASGPGLAGGLNYEQYF; CDR3nt: TGTGCCAGCGGCCCCGGGCTAGCGGGAGGTCTGAACTACGAGCAGTACTTC
d_gene: .; abundance: many; len: 15; v_gene: TRBV20-1; j_gene: TRBJ2-1; CDR3aa: CSARVEGRSYNEQFF; CDR3nt: TGCAGTGCTAGAGTAGAAGGGAGGTCCTACAATGAGCAGTTCTTC
d_gene: TRBD2; abundance: few; len: 14; v_gene: TRBV18; j_gene: TRBJ2-7; CDR3aa: CASSPGTRDYEQYF; CDR3nt: TGTGCCAGCTCTCCCGGGACTAGGGACTACGAGCAGTACTTC
d_gene: TRBD2; abundance: many; len: 16; v_gene: TRBV5-1; j_gene: TRBJ2-1; CDR3aa: CASSFYGTSGSDEQFF; CDR3nt: TGCGCCAGCAGCTTCTACGGGACTAGCGGGAGCGATGAGCAGTTCTTC
d_gene: TRBD2; abundance: many; len: 18; v_gene: TRBV20-1; j_gene: TRBJ2-3; CDR3aa: CSARDVSLTSGTVDTQYF; CDR3nt: TGCAGTGCTAGAGATGTGTCCCTGACTAGCGGGACTGTAGATACGCAGTATTTT
d_gene: .; abundance: many; len: 16; v_gene: TRBV5-1; j_gene: TRBJ2-5; CDR3aa: CASSLVGILYQETQYF; CDR3nt: TGCGCCAGCAGCTTGGTTGGCATATTGTACCAAGAGACCCAGTACTTC
d_gene: .; abundance: .; len: 15; v_gene: TRBV20-1; j_gene: TRBJ2-7; CDR3aa: CSARETGQSPYEQYF; CDR3nt: TGCAGTGCTAGAGAGACCGGACAGTCCCCCTACGAGCAGTACTTC
d_gene: TRBD1; abundance: .; len: 17; v_gene: TRBV4-1; j_gene: TRBJ2-2; CDR3aa: CASAKGPGQGANGELFF; CDR3nt: TGCGCCAGCGCCAAGGGTCCGGGACAGGGGGCCAACGGGGAGCTGTTTTTT
d_gene: TRBD1; abundance: few; len: 16; v_gene: TRBV29-1; j_gene: TRBJ2-6; CDR3aa: CSVLVQGESGANVLTF; CDR3nt: TGCAGCGTTCTCGTCCAGGGGGAATCGGGGGCCAACGTCCTGACTTTC
d_gene: TRBD2; abundance: .; len: 15; v_gene: TRBV7-8; j_gene: TRBJ2-1; CDR3aa: CASSVTQRDRNEQFF; CDR3nt: TGTGCCAGCAGCGTTACGCAGCGGGATCGGAATGAGCAGTTCTTC
d_gene: .; abundance: .; len: 14; v_gene: TRBV15; j_gene: TRBJ2-5; CDR3aa: CATSSSAAQETQYF; CDR3nt: TGTGCCACCAGTAGTTCGGCGGCCCAAGAGACCCAGTACTTC
d_gene: .; abundance: few; len: 16; v_gene: TRBV7-2; j_gene: TRBJ2-3; CDR3aa: CASSGDSGWGTDTQYF; CDR3nt: TGTGCCAGCAGCGGGGATAGCGGCTGGGGAACAGATACGCAGTATTTT
d_gene: TRBD2; abundance: .; len: 14; v_gene: TRBV6-2/TRBV6-3; j_gene: TRBJ2-7; CDR3aa: CASSYASGRREQYF; CDR3nt: TGTGCCAGCAGTTACGCTAGCGGGAGACGCGAGCAGTACTTC
d_gene: TRBD1; abundance: many; len: 15; v_gene: TRBV5-1; j_gene: TRBJ1-1; CDR3aa: CASSLEGALDTEAFF; CDR3nt: TGCGCCAGCAGCTTGGAGGGGGCCTTGGACACTGAAGCTTTCTTT
d_gene: .; abundance: many; len: 14; v_gene: TRBV12-3/TRBV12-4; j_gene: TRBJ1-1; CDR3aa: CASSLGEVLAEAFF; CDR3nt: TGTGCCAGCAGTTTAGGGGAAGTACTCGCTGAAGCTTTCTTT
d_gene: TRBD2; abundance: .; len: 14; v_gene: TRBV5-1; j_gene: TRBJ2-5; CDR3aa: CASGTSGFQETQYF; CDR3nt: TGCGCCAGCGGGACTAGCGGGTTCCAAGAGACCCAGTACTTC
d_gene: TRBD1; abundance: few; len: 15; v_gene: TRBV6-5; j_gene: TRBJ2-7; CDR3aa: CASSSPGTGDYEQYF; CDR3nt: TGTGCCAGCAGTTCCCCCGGGACAGGGGACTACGAGCAGTACTTC
d_gene: TRBD2; abundance: many; len: 15; v_gene: TRBV5-1; j_gene: TRBJ2-1; CDR3aa: CASSLKLAGGGEQFF; CDR3nt: TGCGCCAGCAGCCTAAAACTAGCGGGAGGTGGAGAGCAGTTCTTC
d_gene: TRBD1; abundance: many; len: 15; v_gene: TRBV20-1; j_gene: TRBJ2-7; CDR3aa: CSASNPDRASYEQYF; CDR3nt: TGCAGTGCATCTAACCCGGACAGGGCATCCTACGAGCAGTACTTC
d_gene: TRBD1; abundance: many; len: 14; v_gene: TRBV5-1; j_gene: TRBJ2-1; CDR3aa: CASSFAGQDNEQFF; CDR3nt: TGCGCCAGCAGCTTTGCGGGACAGGACAATGAGCAGTTCTTC